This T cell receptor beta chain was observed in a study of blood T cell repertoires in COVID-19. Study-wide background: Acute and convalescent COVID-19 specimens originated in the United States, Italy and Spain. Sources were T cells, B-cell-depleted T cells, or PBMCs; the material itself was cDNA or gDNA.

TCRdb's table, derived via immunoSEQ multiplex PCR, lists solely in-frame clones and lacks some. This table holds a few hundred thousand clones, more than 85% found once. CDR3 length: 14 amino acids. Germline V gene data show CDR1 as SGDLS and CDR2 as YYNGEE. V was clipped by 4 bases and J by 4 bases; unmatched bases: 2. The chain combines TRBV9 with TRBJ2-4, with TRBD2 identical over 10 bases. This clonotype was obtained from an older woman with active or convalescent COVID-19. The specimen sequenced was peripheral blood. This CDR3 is CASSQRGGKNIQYF. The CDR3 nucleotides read TGTGCCAGCAGCCAGCGGGGGGGAAAAAACATTCAGTACTTC.